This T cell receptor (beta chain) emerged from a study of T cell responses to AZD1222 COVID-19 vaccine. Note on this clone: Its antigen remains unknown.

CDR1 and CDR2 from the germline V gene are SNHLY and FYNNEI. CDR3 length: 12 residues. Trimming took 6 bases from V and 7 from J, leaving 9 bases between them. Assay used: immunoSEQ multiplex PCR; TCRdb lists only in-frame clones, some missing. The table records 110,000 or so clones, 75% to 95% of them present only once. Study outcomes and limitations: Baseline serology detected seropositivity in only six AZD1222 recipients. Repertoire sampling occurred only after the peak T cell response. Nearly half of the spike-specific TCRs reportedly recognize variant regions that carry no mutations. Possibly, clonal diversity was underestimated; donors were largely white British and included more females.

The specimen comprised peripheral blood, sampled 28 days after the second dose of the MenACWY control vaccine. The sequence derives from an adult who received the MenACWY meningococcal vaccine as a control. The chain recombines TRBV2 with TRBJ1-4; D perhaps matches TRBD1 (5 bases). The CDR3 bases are TGTGCCAGCAGGGGGACCGCTGAAAAACTGTTTTTT. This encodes CASRGTAEKLFF.